What follows is one T cell receptor (beta chain) and its context. This CDR3 has 15 residues. With V trimmed by 4 bases and J by 0 bases, 1 base remained unmatched. CDR1 is SNHLY, CDR2 FYNNEI, per germline. These data are taken from a study of blood T cell repertoires in COVID-19. About the study: Sample material is recorded as cDNA or gDNA derived from T cells, B-cell-depleted T cells, or PBMCs.

Original data processing: Reference gene primer amplification yielded estimated nucleated cell counts. TCRdb keeps only in-frame clones here, not all; method: immunoSEQ multiplex PCR. V and J calls and clone size are copied from that table; D and trimming were computed from the DNA. The sample holds 70,000 to 80,000 clones; around 79% are singletons and the top ten take over 8.5%. Sequencing was performed on peripheral blood. This receptor was identified in a man aged 45-65 years with acute or convalescent COVID-19. V usage is TRBV2 and J usage is TRBJ2-2; 8 bases are shared with TRBD1. The CDR3 DNA reads TGTGCCAGCAGTGGACAGGGGCCGAACACCGGGGAGCTGTTTTTT. The encoded protein is CASSGQGPNTGELFF.